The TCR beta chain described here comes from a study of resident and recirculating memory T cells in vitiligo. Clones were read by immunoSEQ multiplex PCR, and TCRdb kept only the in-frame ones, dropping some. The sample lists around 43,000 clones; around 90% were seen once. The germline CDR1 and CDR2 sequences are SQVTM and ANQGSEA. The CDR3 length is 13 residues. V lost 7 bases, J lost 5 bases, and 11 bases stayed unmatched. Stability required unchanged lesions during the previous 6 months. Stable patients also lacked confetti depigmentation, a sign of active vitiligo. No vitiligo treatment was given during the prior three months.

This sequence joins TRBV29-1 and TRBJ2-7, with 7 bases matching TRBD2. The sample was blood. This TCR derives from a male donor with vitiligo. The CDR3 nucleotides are TGCAGCGCCATGGGGGGGGGTTCGGACGAGCAGTACTTC. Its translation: CSAMGGGSDEQYF.